The rows below give T cell receptor beta chains drawn from one sample of a study of shared clonotypes between healthy human individuals. The protocol was immunoSEQ multiplex PCR, while the TCRdb copy is restricted to in-frame clones and leaves out a portion. This table holds approximately 600,000 clones, 85% to 95% found once. Sequencing input: naive CD8+ T cells sorted from blood. These receptors were collected from a woman aged 30 to 39 in good health. Both conserved end residues are part of each CDR3. D genes are given only for firm matches.

D gene | V gene | CDR3 protein
NA | TRBV19 | CASKAEKNTEAFF
NA | TRBV7-9 | CASSLGLDYTF
NA | TRBV7-9 | CASSFAGRRYSTDTQYF
TRBD2 | TRBV4-2 | CASSHESGIMTDTQYF
TRBD2 | TRBV27 | CASSLSSGSAGELFF
NA | TRBV19 | CASSIWGAGNQPQHF
TRBD1 | TRBV2 | CASSAGTGGPEQYF
NA | TRBV27 | CASSFAGVNQPQHF
TRBD1 | TRBV28 | CASRTTGGARFFEQYF
NA | TRBV2 | CASRQVNEKLFF
TRBD2 | TRBV7-3 | CASSLTLAEGSTDTQYF
NA | TRBV7-2 | CASSLARKTLTGELFF
TRBD1 | TRBV23-1 | CASSQHGTAQETQYF
TRBD1 | TRBV7-2 | CASSLSGQGNTEAFF
NA | TRBV19 | CASSIGLGENYEQYF
TRBD1 | TRBV7-8 | CASSLKLGTGSEQYF
NA | TRBV14 | CASSHRLGSSYNEQFF
NA | TRBV2 | CASRGQLGTEAFF
NA | TRBV5-1 | CASSPRTGQETQYF
TRBD2 | TRBV29-1 | CSVGLAGAPYEQYF
NA | TRBV29-1 | CSVVEDRTYEQYF
TRBD2 | TRBV7-2 | CASSLGLAGGYYEQYF
NA | TRBV5-6 | CASSLGPSSSQETQYF
NA | TRBV27 | CASSLRVRAEQFF
NA | TRBV19 | CASSIPEGVTGYNEQFF